The 27 T cell receptor beta chains presented below share a single source sample, sequenced in a study of regulatory T cells in long-lasting Graves disease. To make TCR beta libraries, researchers used iRepertoire HTBI primers and Arm-PCR of CDR3 regions. MiXCR was run by TCRdb on the multiplex PCR reads, yielding one entry per CDR3 protein. The sample has a few hundred thousand distinct CDR3 sequences; 13% to 15% are singletons. Time point of the sample: newly diagnosed GD, antithyroid drugs for less than 3 months. Extracted RNA from PBMCs served as the source of the TCR library. This sample also appeared in a second study, on T cells in Graves' hyperthyroidism and ophthalmopathy.

The sequenced sample was peripheral blood mononuclear cells (PBMCs), obtained at new diagnosis, from a patient treated with antithyroid drugs. Source of these receptors: a woman between 45 and 65 years old with Graves disease.

The sample holds many counts of this clonotype. The chain recombines TRBV7-9 with TRBJ2-1; weak D call: TRBD2 (5 bases). V was pared by 7 bases and J by 16 bases, with 20 bases between. This CDR3 contains 12 residues. Germline CDR1 and CDR2: SEHNR and FQNEAQ (reference sequence). DNA for the CDR3: TGTGCCAGCACCTCCCAGCGGAGGTTTTTATTCTTC. This translates into CASTSQRRFLFF.

In this sample, this clonotype turned up many times. The chain carries TRBV3-1 and TRBJ2-5, with D hard to call. Trimming stripped 4 bases from V and 2 bases from J, with 5 bases between. CDR3 size: 12 residues. The germline V gene has CDR1 LGHDT and CDR2 YNNKEL (reference sequence). CDR3 amino acids: CASSRTQETQYF. For the CDR3, the DNA is TGTGCCAGCAGCCGAACACAAGAGACCCAGTACTTC.

The V and J genes are TRBV30 and TRBJ1-4; D is perhaps TRBD1 (5 bases). Germline lookup yields CDR1 GTSNPN and CDR2 SVGIG (reference sequence). CDR3 length: 15 amino acids. V was clipped by 2 bases and J by 2 bases, with 12 bases between them. Written as DNA, the CDR3 is TGTGCCTGGAGTATTAAACAGGAGACTAATGAAAAACTGTTTTTT. This translates into CAWSIKQETNEKLFF.

This clonotype was found a few times. The chain carries TRBV13 and TRBJ1-4; 7 bases fit TRBD1. This CDR3 spans 15 amino acids. Germline CDR1 and CDR2: PRHDT and FYEKMQ (reference sequence). V shed 5 bases, J shed 5 bases, and the junction held 8 bases outside the gene matches. The CDR3 DNA reads as TGTGCCAGCAGCCCGGCGGGACAGATCAATGAAAAACTGTTTTTT. Encoded protein: CASSPAGQINEKLFF.

The chain links TRBV5-6 to TRBJ2-7; perhaps TRBD1 as D (6 bases). Germline loops: CDR1 SGHDT, CDR2 YYEEEE. This CDR3 comprises 13 residues. The germline V and J ends were trimmed by 7 bases and 0 bases, with 11 bases remaining between them. The CDR3 nucleotides read TGTGCCAGCGGGGCAGGGGACTCCTACGAGCAGTACGTC. Encoded protein: CASGAGDSYEQYV.

This clonotype was picked up many times. The chain couples TRBV12-3 or TRBV12-4 to TRBJ2-7, with TRBD1 matching 11 bases. The CDR3 consists of 14 residues. Trimming removed 5 bases from V and 3 bases from J; junction bases left unmatched: 3. The CDR3 DNA follows: TGTGCCAGCAGTGAGGACAGGGGGCACTACGAGCAGTACTTC. Translation gives CASSEDRGHYEQYF.

A word on this clonotype: A read error may explain this, as a much larger clone is one base away. The rearrangement uses TRBV12-3 or TRBV12-4 and TRBJ2-3; 8 bases match TRBD2. The J call may be in error: the DNA end matches TRBJ2-7 better. The CDR3 spans 17 residues. CDR3 protein: CASSSRLGSGTPGEQYF. CDR3 in DNA: TGTGCCAGCAGTTCCCGTTTAGGTAGCGGGACCCCTGGGGAGCAGTACTTC.

This clonotype has a count of ten or more. CDR3 loop: CASSPGQGLKPQHF. The CDR3 nucleotides are TGCGCCAGCAGCCCGGGACAGGGTTTGAAGCCCCAGCATTTT. This sequence joins TRBV4-1 and TRBJ1-5, with 9 nucleotides matching TRBD1. Germline trimming cut 4 bases from V and 8 bases from J; bases unmatched to any gene: 6. CDR1 is MGHRA and CDR2 is YSYEKL in the germline V gene. CDR3 length equals 14 residues.

This clonotype has a handful of counts. The chain is built from TRBV10-3 and TRBJ1-5; TRBD1 is a possible D gene (6 bases). V was pared by 9 bases and J by 5 bases, with 14 bases between. The CDR3 covers 13 residues. Germline V gives CDR1 ENHRY, CDR2 SYGVKD. The CDR3: CAMARGADQPQHF. CDR3 bases: TGTGCCATGGCCAGGGGAGCCGATCAGCCCCAGCATTTT.

In its sample, this clonotype was seen many times. V usage is TRBV19 and J usage is TRBJ2-5, with 8 bases that match TRBD2. The CDR3 extends over 14 amino acids. The germline gives CDR1 LNHDA, CDR2 SQIVND (reference sequence). Trimming cost V 8 bases and J 4 bases; bases outside gene matches: 9. Here the CDR3 DNA reads TGTGCCAGTCGACCCGGGGGGGCTGGAGAGACCCAGTACTTC. This gives the protein CASRPGGAGETQYF.

This clonotype was found a few times. V usage is TRBV6-1 and J usage is TRBJ1-4; D gene unclear. V lost 3 bases and J 3 bases, leaving 5 bases between the germline ends. The CDR3 is 13 residues long. Germline values: CDR1 MNHNS, CDR2 SASEGT. The CDR3 DNA is TGTGCCAGCAGTGACAGACCTAATGAAAAACTGTTTTTT. This gives the protein CASSDRPNEKLFF.

In its sample, this clonotype was seen many times. V gene TRBV18 combines with J gene TRBJ1-1; unclear D gene. Germline V gene lookup returns CDR1 KGHSH and CDR2 LQKENI. The CDR3 totals 15 residues. The V and J ends lost 0 bases and 8 bases respectively, with 16 bases between them. The CDR3 DNA reads as TGTGCCAGCTCACCACCGAGTCTCGCGTTCGACGAAGCTTTCTTT. It is translated as CASSPPSLAFDEAFF.

A single count supports this clonotype. A much larger clone lies one base from this, so it may be a read error. The chain recombines TRBV12-3 or TRBV12-4 with TRBJ2-1; D is ambiguous. Trimming shortened V by 10 bases and J by 6 bases, and 13 bases separated the two germline ends. The CDR3 spans 12 residues. DNA of the CDR3: TGTGCCACCGCGACCGACTGCAATGAGCAGTTCTTC. Translating it yields CATATDCNEQFF.

This clonotype was picked up many times. The chain carries TRBV2 and TRBJ2-5, with D unclear. V lost 7 bases, J lost 4 bases, and 22 bases lay in between. Per the germline V gene, CDR1 is SNHLY and CDR2 is FYNNEI. The CDR3 has 16 residues. The chain's CDR3 is CASTRRAPRYGETQYF. Here the CDR3 DNA reads TGTGCCAGCACTCGAAGGGCCCCCCGGTATGGAGAGACCCAGTACTTC.

This clonotype came up many times. This chain connects TRBV27 to TRBJ2-5, with 9 bases lining up with TRBD2. The CDR3 covers 16 residues. Germline V gives CDR1 MNHEY, CDR2 SMNVEV (reference sequence). The V segment lost 2 bases and the J segment 2 bases; nucleotides outside the gene matches: 6. Written as DNA, the CDR3 is TGTGCCAGCAGTTTAGGAGCTAGCGGGACTCAAGAGACCCAGTACTTC. As protein: CASSLGASGTQETQYF.

A few counts support this clonotype. CDR3 DNA: TGTGCCAGTAGTATAGGGGAGGGAGGCTCCTACAATGAGCAGTTCTTC. Encoded protein: CASSIGEGGSYNEQFF. V and J are TRBV19 and TRBJ2-1, with 7 nucleotides matching TRBD2. V shed 1 base and J 0 bases; nucleotides not matched to a gene: 3. CDR3 length: 16 amino acids. In germline, CDR1 is LNHDA, CDR2 SQIVND (reference sequence).

This clonotype has ten or more counts. The genes are TRBV29-1 and TRBJ2-7; a possible D gene is TRBD1 (6 bases). Germline CDR1 is SQVTM and CDR2 is ANQGSEA. Between the trimmed V and J ends, which lost 6 bases and 6 bases, there was a span of 15 bases. The CDR3 has 12 amino acids. This chain's CDR3 is CSVQGESGEQYF. The DNA for the CDR3 is TGCAGCGTACAGGGTGAGTCTGGCGAGCAGTACTTC.

The rearrangement joins TRBV28 to TRBJ1-1; 7 bases line up with TRBD1. Germline V gene data show CDR1 as MDHEN and CDR2 as SYDVKM. Trimming took 6 bases from V and 7 from J; bases not matched to a gene: 5. The CDR3 totals 12 residues. This CDR3 is CASREGQHEAFF. CDR3 DNA: TGTGCCAGCAGAGAGGGACAGCATGAAGCTTTCTTT.

The table lists this clonotype with a few counts. The chain is built from TRBV7-9 and TRBJ2-1; 8 positions match TRBD2. CDR3 length equals 16 residues. J lost 7 bases, V lost 5 bases, and 13 bases had no gene match. Looked up from germline, CDR1 is SEHNR and CDR2 is FQNEAQ (reference sequence). DNA for the CDR3: TGTGCCAGCAGCCGTCAGCGAGCGGGAGCCTGGAATGAGCAGTTCTTC. This codes for CASSRQRAGAWNEQFF.

This clonotype has a count of ten or more. The J gene is TRBJ2-1, the V gene TRBV2; TRBD1 matches at 7 bases. With 8 bases clipped from V and 9 bases from J, the junction kept 16 bases outside the gene matches. The germline gives CDR1 SNHLY, CDR2 FYNNEI. The CDR3 length is 15 residues. The CDR3 protein is CASGGIRQGGSEQFF. The CDR3 DNA reads TGTGCCAGCGGGGGTATACGACAGGGTGGTAGTGAGCAGTTCTTC.

The rearrangement joins TRBV19 to TRBJ2-7; 7 bases are shared with TRBD1. This CDR3 has 14 residues. Germline CDR1 and CDR2: LNHDA and SQIVND (reference sequence). After removal of 2 bases from V and 6 bases from J, the junction contained 7 bases not matched to a gene. Here the CDR3 reads CASSISRDRPEQYF. CDR3 nucleotide sequence: TGTGCCAGTAGTATATCTCGGGACAGACCCGAGCAGTACTTC.

This rearrangement joins TRBV20-1 to TRBJ1-5; 9 bases line up with TRBD1. Germline assignment: CDR1 DFQATT and CDR2 SNEGSKA (reference sequence). Trimming took 0 bases from V and 2 from J; bases not matched to a gene: 5. The CDR3 is 16 residues long. CDR3 loop: CSARESGTGRNQPQHF. In nucleotides, the CDR3 is TGCAGTGCTAGAGAGAGCGGGACAGGGCGCAATCAGCCCCAGCATTTT.

The gene calls are TRBV12-3 or TRBV12-4 and TRBJ2-1, with 8 bases matching TRBD1. V trimming: 3 bases; J trimming: 6 bases; junction bases outside the gene matches: 19. The CDR3 is made up of 19 amino acids. In DNA, the CDR3 is TGTGCCAGCAGTTTTTCCCCCCCTGTTCCAGGGGACAGGATCAATGAGCAGTTCTTC. Encoded protein: CASSFSPPVPGDRINEQFF.

This clonotype occurred a few times. The chain joins TRBV7-2 to TRBJ1-5; no clear D. The V gene's germline CDR1 is SGHTA and CDR2 FQGNSA. The CDR3 has 13 amino acids. V dropped 3 bases and J dropped 5 bases, with 8 bases sitting between them. CDR3 protein: CASSFWAHQPQHF. The CDR3 DNA sequence: TGTGCCAGCAGCTTTTGGGCCCATCAGCCCCAGCATTTT.

There are many counts of this clonotype. The chain uses TRBV7-6 and TRBJ2-7, with D possibly TRBD2 on 6 matching bases. Germline V gives CDR1 SGHVS, CDR2 FNYEAQ. V lost 0 bases and J lost 7, with 10 bases in between. CDR3 length: 13 amino acids. As DNA, the CDR3 is TGTGCCAGCAGCTTAGCGGGACTTGCAGAGCAGTACTTC. This gives the protein CASSLAGLAEQYF.

This clonotype showed up many times. The chain recombines TRBV5-1 with TRBJ1-1, with D hard to call. Germline V gives CDR1 SGHRS, CDR2 YFSETQ. Trimming removed 1 base at V and 0 bases at J, with 19 bases between. The CDR3 sequence is 18 residues long. The CDR3 DNA reads TGCGCCAGCAGCTTGTTAGCGGTCAGAAGTCTCATGAACACTGAAGCTTTCTTT. Translated: CASSLLAVRSLMNTEAFF.

To note about this clonotype: A much larger clone lies a single base off, so this may be a read error. This sequence joins TRBV24-1 and TRBJ2-1; the match to TRBD1 covers 7 bases. Germline V lookup: CDR1 KGHDR, CDR2 SFDVKD. The CDR3 runs 14 residues. The J segment lost 5 bases and the V segment lost 4 bases, leaving 4 bases of the junction unmatched. Written as DNA, the CDR3 is TGTGCCACCAGTGAGTCGGACAGGAACAATGAGCAGTTCTTC. Amino acids: CATSESDRNNEQFF.